This T cell receptor beta chain was sequenced for a study of T cells in tuberculosis. On the study more broadly: T cells were selected with CD1B tetramers loaded with glucose monomycolate. A South African cohort included IGRA-negative adolescents, latently infected IGRA-positive adolescents and adults with active tuberculosis.

Data came from immunoSEQ multiplex PCR; TCRdb stores just in-frame clones and leaves some out. This table has tens of thousands of clones, 90% to 95% appearing once. The CDR3 runs 14 residues. Germline V gene lookup returns CDR1 SGHRS and CDR2 YFSETQ. Between the trimmed V and J ends, which lost 0 bases and 3 bases, there was a span of 8 bases. Sequenced: PBMCs. The V and J genes are TRBV5-1 and TRBJ2-3; D may be TRBD2 (6 bases). The TCR was taken from a donor aged 10-29 years with latent tuberculosis or without tuberculosis infection. CDR3 DNA: TGCGCCAGCAGCTTGGTGGAGGGAACAGATACGCAGTATTTT. Its protein is CASSLVEGTDTQYF.